Reported below is one T cell receptor (beta chain). CDR3 size: 16 residues. V lost 8 bases, J lost 3 bases, and 17 bases lay in between. Per germline, CDR1 SGHAT and CDR2 FQNNGV. Libraries were prepared by immunoSEQ multiplex PCR; TCRdb keeps only in-frame clonotypes and omits some of them. The sample includes approximately 300,000 clones, roughly 90% of them seen just once. This entry belongs to a study of blood T cell repertoires in COVID-19. Sequences were obtained from peripheral blood. V gene TRBV11-2 combines with J gene TRBJ2-6; possibly TRBD1 for D (5 bases). This TCR was recovered from a woman younger than 45 with COVID-19, enrolled during active disease. The CDR3 bases are TGTGCCAGCTCCCAACCAGGGAACCTTGGGGCCAACGTCCTGACTTTC. Residues: CASSQPGNLGANVLTF.